Listed below are T cell receptor beta chains from one sample, sequenced in a study of regulatory T cells in long-lasting Graves disease. TCRdb reprocessed the multiplex PCR reads with MiXCR, giving one entry per CDR3 protein. The data contain fewer than 450,000 distinct CDR3 sequences, 15% of them singletons. The sample was also reused in another study, on T cells in Graves' hyperthyroidism and ophthalmopathy.

The specimen comprised peripheral blood mononuclear cells (PBMCs), sampled at new diagnosis, from a patient treated with antithyroid drugs. The receptors were gathered from a woman aged 40 to 50 with Graves disease. The CDR3 runs from the conserved cysteine through the conserved F or W. A D gene is named only where the DNA matches it firmly. The size field is filled for only some rows; it gives once, few, many or a size class.

TRBV2,.,.,TRBJ2-7,CASSAVRALGYEQYF,TGTGCCAGCAGTGCCGTCAGGGCCTTGGGGTACGAGCAGTACTTC
TRBV12-3/TRBV12-4,.,many,TRBJ2-7,CASSSQTSPSYEQYF,TGTGCCAGCAGTTCACAGACTAGTCCATCCTACGAGCAGTACTTC
TRBV12-3/TRBV12-4,.,many,TRBJ2-1,CASTYRVSYNEQFF,TGTGCCAGCACATACAGGGTCTCCTACAATGAGCAGTTCTTC
TRBV27,.,many,TRBJ1-1,CASSRGPLQNTEAFF,TGTGCCAGCAGCCGAGGCCCCCTTCAGAACACTGAAGCTTTCTTT
TRBV7-6,TRBD2,few,TRBJ2-6,CASSLMRGANSGANVLTF,TGTGCCAGCAGCTTAATGCGGGGGGCGAACTCTGGGGCCAACGTCCTGACTTTC
TRBV5-8,.,few,TRBJ1-5,CASSLLSRQTNQPQHF,TGTGCCAGCAGCTTGTTGTCGAGACAGACGAATCAGCCCCAGCATTTT
TRBV5-5,.,.,TRBJ1-5,CASRSGINSNQPQHF,TGTGCCAGCAGGTCCGGGATTAATAGCAATCAGCCCCAGCATTTT
TRBV9,.,few,TRBJ2-5,CASSVASIGKQETQYF,TGTGCCAGCAGCGTAGCGTCGATTGGGAAACAAGAGACCCAGTACTTC
TRBV3-1,.,many,TRBJ2-7,CASSRRESSYEQYF,TGTGCCAGCAGCCGCAGGGAAAGCTCCTACGAGCAGTACTTC
TRBV12-3/TRBV12-4,.,many,TRBJ2-3,CASSQRGATTDTQYF,TGTGCCAGCAGTCAGCGTGGGGCTACCACAGATACGCAGTATTTT
TRBV25-1,TRBD2,many,TRBJ2-7,CASRGSGSYEQYF,TGTGCCAGCAGGGGTAGCGGGAGTTACGAGCAGTACTTC
TRBV6-2/TRBV6-3,.,once,TRBJ2-1,CASSLNTGGDNEQFF,TGTGCCAGCAGCCTAAACACCGGGGGTGACAATGAGCAGTTCTTC
TRBV20-1,.,few,TRBJ2-1,CSARDRQGFVNEQFF,TGCAGTGCTAGAGATCGTCAGGGCTTCGTCAATGAGCAGTTCTTC
TRBV28,.,few,TRBJ2-3,CASRSGLHSPTDTQYF,TGTGCCAGCAGGTCGGGACTCCACTCACCCACAGATACGCAGTATTTT
TRBV28,.,many,TRBJ1-4,CAIPRARRWEKLFF,TGTGCCATCCCCCGGGCCCGGAGATGGGAAAAACTGTTTTTT
TRBV13,TRBD2,many,TRBJ2-7,CASRAAGAGYEQYF,TGTGCCAGCAGAGCAGCGGGAGCGGGATACGAGCAGTACTTC
TRBV28,.,many,TRBJ2-2,CASRKPYVWTVNTGELFF,TGTGCCAGCAGGAAACCGTACGTCTGGACAGTTAACACCGGGGAGCTGTTTTTT